This TCR beta chain was captured by sequencing in a study of CD4 T cells in relation to SARS-CoV-2 and coronaviruses. Using immunoSEQ multiplex PCR, the repertoire was profiled, and TCRdb retains in-frame clones only, with some absent. The sample records 20,000 or so clones, 68% being singletons. The unexposed donors gave CD4+ T cells in about 2011-2019, prior to COVID-19. CD4+ T cells were isolated from the cells after about 11 days of culture. This CDR3 is built from 12 residues. Trimming took off 7 bases at V and 5 bases at J, with 10 bases between the two ends. CDR1 is SGHAT and CDR2 is FQNNGV in the germline V gene. In regard to this clone: The antigen is not known.

The clonotype comes from a human donor in good health. V is TRBV11-2 and J is TRBJ2-3; D remains ambiguous. Sequencing used CD4+ T cells from PBMCs, cultured in vitro. Written as DNA, the CDR3 is TGTGCCAGCAACGACCTGATAGATACGCAGTATTTT. It codes for CASNDLIDTQYF.